Below are 22 T cell receptor beta chains sequenced from a single sample in a study of T cell responses to AZD1222 COVID-19 vaccine (dated by TCRdb to the early 2020s). Reading the label with the study, this specimen's time point is: baseline before first vaccination. Taken with the paper, the label for treatment or condition translates to: meningococcal conjugate vaccine given as trial control. Receptor amplification or capture employed the immunoSEQ multiplex PCR assay. The clones in this table, taken by TCRdb from immuneACCESS, are in-frame only. Not every clone is retained; where verified, under half of the shortfall comes from an unresolved V gene, and the cause of the rest is unknown. The sample table contains 100,000 to 150,000 clones; only one count was recorded for about 92% of them. The ten largest clonotypes hold approximately 4.5% of the sample. Sequenced material: peripheral blood, taken on day 0 of MenACWY control vaccination. These receptor sequences come from an adult in good health.

This chain links TRBV7-2 with TRBJ1-6, with a possible D match to TRBD1 (6 bases). The CDR3 extends over 15 amino acids. The V end lost 0 bases, the J end lost 10 bases, and 13 bases lay between the germline ends. The germline V gene has CDR1 SGHTA and CDR2 FQGNSA. The CDR3 DNA is TGTGCCAGCAGCTTAGCGCTCGGGGGCAACTCACCCCTCCACTTT. It translates to CASSLALGGNSPLHF.

The chain couples TRBV2 to TRBJ1-2, with 12 bases matching TRBD1. CDR1 is SNHLY and CDR2 is FYNNEI in the germline V gene. The CDR3 extends over 14 amino acids. With 7 bases clipped from V and 8 bases from J, the junction kept 8 bases outside the gene matches. The CDR3 is CASTKGQGALGYTF. The DNA for the CDR3 is TGTGCCAGCACCAAGGGACAGGGGGCGTTGGGCTACACCTTC. Full variable domain (rest looked up from reference TRBV2 and TRBJ1-2): EPEVTQTPSHQVTQMGQEVILRCVPISNHLYFYWYRQILGQKVEFLVSFYNNEISEKSEIFDDQFSVERPDGSNFTLKIRSTKLEDSAMYFCASTKGQGALGYTFGSGTRLTVV.

This sequence joins TRBV11-2 and TRBJ1-5; 9 bases line up with TRBD1. The V gene end was trimmed by 5 bases and the J gene end by 4 bases; junction bases not matched to a gene: 6. This CDR3 spans 15 amino acids. Germline V gene sequence: CDR1 SGHAT, CDR2 FQNNGV. CDR3 nucleotides: TGTGCCAGCAGCCCGGGACAGGGTGGAAATCAGCCCCAGCATTTT. It specifies CASSPGQGGNQPQHF.

The CDR3 region has the DNA TGCAGCGTTACGGGTTATCCGTCTGATACGCAGTATTTT. Its protein is CSVTGYPSDTQYF. The V gene is TRBV29-1, the J gene TRBJ2-3; D is undetermined. V was pared by 5 bases and J by 6 bases, with 15 bases between. Germline CDR1 is SQVTM and CDR2 is ANQGSEA. The CDR3 runs to 13 residues.

The chain joins TRBV29-1 to TRBJ2-7, with TRBD1 matching over 7 bases. The ends lost 5 bases at V and 5 bases at J; junction bases unmatched: 6. There are 12 residues in the CDR3. Germline assignment: CDR1 SQVTM and CDR2 ANQGSEA. The CDR3: CSVWTGVNEQYF. In DNA form, the CDR3 reads TGCAGCGTTTGGACAGGCGTGAACGAGCAGTACTTC.

The rearrangement links TRBV9 to TRBJ2-1; 7 bases are shared with TRBD1. With 0 bases clipped from V and 8 bases from J, the junction kept 14 bases outside the gene matches. This CDR3 has 17 residues. Germline V gives CDR1 SGDLS, CDR2 YYNGEE. The CDR3 is CASSVGGGGFGYDEQFF. CDR3 bases: TGTGCCAGCAGCGTAGGAGGGGGCGGTTTTGGTTATGATGAGCAGTTCTTC. The entire variable domain, with the rest obtained from reference TRBV9 and TRBJ2-1, is as follows: DSGVTQTPKHLITATGQRVTLRCSPRSGDLSVYWYQQSLDQGLQFLIQYYNGEERAKGNILERFSAQQFPDLHSELNLSSLELGDSALYFCASSVGGGGFGYDEQFFGPGTRLTVL.

The genes are TRBV6-1 and TRBJ2-5; 16 bases align to TRBD2. Germline V lookup: CDR1 MNHNS, CDR2 SASEGT. The CDR3 totals 19 residues. V shed 2 bases and J 4 bases; nucleotides not matched to a gene: 10. The CDR3 spells CASSELLWGLAGGVETQYF. The CDR3 nucleotides are TGTGCCAGCAGTGAACTTTTGTGGGGACTAGCGGGAGGGGTAGAGACCCAGTACTTC.

This clone has just one count. Distinct nucleotide sequences in the sample also encode this CDR3. The J gene is TRBJ1-3, the V gene TRBV28; 8 bases agree with TRBD1. Per germline, CDR1 MDHEN and CDR2 SYDVKM. The CDR3 is 15 residues long. V was pared by 5 bases and J by 1 base, with 4 bases of the junction left unmatched. The DNA of the CDR3 is TGTGCCAGCAGTGAAACAGGGGGATCTGGAAACACCATATATTTT. Translated: CASSETGGSGNTIYF.

J is TRBJ2-2 and V is TRBV7-6; the D gene could be TRBD1 or TRBD2 (5 bases each). Looked up from germline, CDR1 is SGHVS and CDR2 is FNYEAQ. V was cut by 6 bases and J by 1 base, with 18 bases left in between. The CDR3 is 17 residues long. The CDR3: CASSYPRDGKNTGELFF. DNA for the CDR3: TGTGCCAGCAGTTACCCCCGGGACGGGAAGAACACCGGGGAGCTGTTTTTT.

V is TRBV10-3 and J is TRBJ1-1, with 8 bases matching TRBD1. Germline CDR1 reads ENHRY; CDR2 reads SYGVKD. There are 14 residues in the CDR3. Germline trimming cut 6 bases from V and 4 bases from J; bases unmatched to any gene: 7. Here the CDR3 DNA reads TGTGCCATCAGCGCCGGGACAGGATTCACTGAAGCTTTCTTT. This encodes CAISAGTGFTEAFF.

In this sample, this clone turned up a few times. V and J are TRBV12-3 or TRBV12-4 and TRBJ1-5; unclear D gene. The CDR3 runs to 13 residues. The germline V and J ends were trimmed by 2 bases and 6 bases, with 8 bases remaining between them. Written as DNA, the CDR3 is TGTGCCAGCAGTTTATTTGGTGGTCAGCCCCAGCATTTT. The encoded protein is CASSLFGGQPQHF.

The chain employs TRBV28 and TRBJ1-2, with D unresolved. Germline CDR1 MDHEN, CDR2 SYDVKM. This CDR3 has 12 residues. V lost 6 bases and J lost 7, with 12 bases in between. CDR3: CASSPEMGGYTF. As DNA, the CDR3 is TGTGCCAGCAGCCCCGAAATGGGTGGCTACACCTTC.

This sequence joins TRBV7-2 and TRBJ1-2, with D unclear. The CDR3 extends over 13 amino acids. Trimming stripped 5 bases from V and 3 bases from J, with 10 bases between. The germline CDR1 and CDR2 sequences are SGHTA and FQGNSA. This CDR3 is CASSPPGYYGYTF. CDR3 coding DNA: TGTGCCAGCAGCCCACCCGGATACTATGGCTACACCTTC.

V is TRBV15 and J is TRBJ1-2; no clear D. The V and J ends lost 3 bases and 5 bases respectively, with 10 bases between them. The CDR3 consists of 13 residues. Germline CDR1 is LNHNV and CDR2 is YYDKDF (reference sequence). CDR3 region: CATSSRAEYGYTF. CDR3 nucleotide sequence: TGTGCCACCAGCAGTCGAGCCGAGTATGGCTACACCTTC.

This chain uses TRBV21-1 with TRBJ2-4. TRBV21-1 is a pseudogene segment. This CDR3 has 19 residues. The chain's CDR3 is CASSKGRVPGEAAKNIQYF. The CDR3 DNA sequence: TGTGCCAGCAGCAAAGGGAGGGTGCCAGGGGAGGCGGCCAAAAACATTCAGTACTTC.

The chain uses TRBV19 and TRBJ1-6; 8 bases match TRBD1. This CDR3 is built from 17 residues. Germline values: CDR1 LNHDA, CDR2 SQIVND (reference sequence). Trimming took 6 bases from V and 0 from J; bases not matched to a gene: 7. The CDR3 region is CASSRTGYSSYNSPLHF. The CDR3, as DNA: TGTGCCAGTAGCCGGACAGGGTATAGCTCCTATAATTCACCCCTCCACTTT. Full variable domain (rest looked up from reference TRBV19 and TRBJ1-6): DGGITQSPKYLFRKEGQNVTLSCEQNLNHDAMYWYRQDPGQGLRLIYYSQIVNDFQKGDIAEGYSVSREKKESFPLTVTSAQKNPTAFYLCASSRTGYSSYNSPLHFGNGTRLTVT.

The V gene is TRBV19, the J gene TRBJ2-3; D is undetermined. V dropped 6 bases and J dropped 4 bases, with 11 bases sitting between them. Germline assignment: CDR1 LNHDA and CDR2 SQIVND (reference sequence). There are 13 residues in the CDR3. Here the CDR3 DNA reads TGTGCCAGTAGAACCCCGGGCGCAGATACGCAGTATTTT. Translated, it gives CASRTPGADTQYF.

The gene calls are TRBV6-1 and TRBJ2-7; 10 nucleotides align to TRBD2. Germline values: CDR1 MNHNS, CDR2 SASEGT. The CDR3 length is 15 residues. V lost 1 base and J lost 2; bases outside the gene matches: 2. The CDR3 spells CASSEDLAGAYEQYF. The CDR3 DNA reads as TGTGCCAGCAGTGAAGATCTAGCGGGGGCCTACGAGCAGTACTTC.

V usage is TRBV29-1 and J usage is TRBJ2-7, with 11 bases aligning to TRBD1. J lost 4 bases, V lost 0 bases, and 5 bases had no gene match. This CDR3 is built from 15 residues. In germline, CDR1 is SQVTM, CDR2 ANQGSEA. CDR3 nucleotides: TGCAGCGTTGAAGATCCGGGACAGGGGGTTTACGAGCAGTACTTC. Protein product: CSVEDPGQGVYEQYF.

The CDR3 loop is CASSVGDSREKLFF. CDR3 DNA: TGTGCCAGTAGTGTAGGGGACTCGAGAGAAAAACTGTTTTTT. The chain is built from TRBV19 and TRBJ1-4; D may be TRBD1 (5 bases). The CDR3 is 14 amino acids. Per the germline V gene, CDR1 is LNHDA and CDR2 is SQIVND (reference sequence). Trimming stripped 5 bases from V and 8 bases from J, with 15 bases between.

The chain joins TRBV19 to TRBJ2-2; 8 positions agree with TRBD1. V lost 7 bases and J lost 1; bases outside the gene matches: 8. The CDR3 spans 16 residues. Germline CDR1 is LNHDA and CDR2 is SQIVND (reference sequence). CDR3 loop: CASTPDRGLNTGELFF. The CDR3 DNA reads TGTGCCAGTACCCCAGACAGGGGACTGAACACCGGGGAGCTGTTTTTT. The entire variable domain, with the rest obtained from reference TRBV19 and TRBJ2-2, is as follows: DGGITQSPKYLFRKEGQNVTLSCEQNLNHDAMYWYRQDPGQGLRLIYYSQIVNDFQKGDIAEGYSVSREKKESFPLTVTSAQKNPTAFYLCASTPDRGLNTGELFFGEGSRLTVL.

This sequence joins TRBV28 and TRBJ1-6; tentatively, D is TRBD1 (5 bases). Trimming pared 6 bases from V and 1 base from J, leaving 10 bases between. Germline assignment: CDR1 MDHEN and CDR2 SYDVKM. CDR3 length: 15 amino acids. The CDR3 spells CASSQGASYNSPLHF. Here the CDR3 DNA reads TGTGCCAGCAGCCAGGGAGCGTCCTATAATTCACCCCTCCACTTT.